These 6 T cell receptor beta chains were sequenced from one sample in a study of T cell changes during pregnancy in multiple sclerosis. Assay used: immunoSEQ multiplex PCR; TCRdb lists only in-frame clones, some missing. The table has approximately 110,000 clones, approximately 90% seen once. Source: peripheral blood, taken after pregnancy. The source of these receptors is a female donor with multiple sclerosis, enrolled in a pregnancy study.

The chain employs TRBV7-6 and TRBJ2-1, with 10 nucleotides matching TRBD2. Germline CDR1 reads SGHVS; CDR2 reads FNYEAQ. The CDR3 consists of 16 residues. V lost 5 bases and J lost 7; bases outside the gene matches: 11. The CDR3 DNA reads TGTGCCAGCAGCCCAACTTTACTAGCGGGGCTTAATGAGCAGTTCTTC. Translating it yields CASSPTLLAGLNEQFF.

The chain recombines TRBV9 with TRBJ1-1; D remains unclear. Germline CDR1 SGDLS, CDR2 YYNGEE. This CDR3 comprises 13 residues. V lost 2 bases to trimming and J lost 6 bases, with 11 bases between them. The CDR3 coding sequence is TGTGCCAGCAGCGTCAGGCATTCAGCTGAAGCTTTCTTT. This sequence encodes CASSVRHSAEAFF.

The rearrangement joins TRBV2 to TRBJ2-1, with 7 bases fitting TRBD1. The trim removed 5 bases at V and 4 bases at J, leaving 2 bases unmatched. The germline CDR1 and CDR2 sequences are SNHLY and FYNNEI. The CDR3 covers 13 residues. In DNA, the CDR3 is TGTGCCAGCAGTTTGGGACAGTACAATGAGCAGTTCTTC. Its translation is CASSLGQYNEQFF.

The chain links TRBV6-4 to TRBJ2-1; 10 bases agree with TRBD2. Germline values: CDR1 MRHNA, CDR2 SNTAGT. V shed 3 bases, J shed 9 bases, and the junction held 11 bases outside the gene matches. The CDR3 is 16 amino acids. CDR3 bases: TGTGCCAGCAGTGAAGCTCCCGGGACTAGCGTCGTTGAGCAGTTCTTC. As protein: CASSEAPGTSVVEQFF.

This clone was found a few times. DNA of the CDR3: TGCAGCGTCCTGGAGTACGGGGAGCTGTTTTTT. This codes for CSVLEYGELFF. The V gene is TRBV29-1, the J gene TRBJ2-2; D unclear. V lost 6 bases and J 7 bases, leaving 9 bases between the germline ends. This CDR3 is built from 11 residues. From germline, CDR1 is SQVTM and CDR2 ANQGSEA.

Written as DNA, the CDR3 is TGTGCCAGCAGCTTAGGGGACAGGGAAACAGATACGCAGTATTTT. This gives the protein CASSLGDRETDTQYF. This sequence joins TRBV7-9 and TRBJ2-3, with 9 bases identical to TRBD1. Germline-derived CDR1 and CDR2 are SEHNR and FQNEAQ (reference sequence). Trimming took 1 base from V and 3 from J; bases not matched to a gene: 2. The CDR3 is 15 residues long. The full variable domain, in which reference TRBV7-9 and TRBJ2-3 provide the parts outside the CDR3, is DTGVSQNPRHKITKRGQNVTFRCDPISEHNRLYWYRQTLGQGPEFLTYFQNEAQLEKSRLLSDRFSAERPKGSFSTLEIQRTEQGDSAMYLCASSLGDRETDTQYFGPGTRLTVL.